Following are 28 T cell receptor beta chains from one sample sequenced in a study of blood T cell repertoires in COVID-19. Repertoires were generated with immunoSEQ multiplex PCR, while TCRdb's copy carries only in-frame clones and drops some. The sample lists around 140,000 clones, roughly 88% occurring once. The sequencing input was peripheral blood. The receptors were sampled from a man in his 70s with acute or convalescent COVID-19.

The CDR3 region is CASSHRGSTYEQYF. CDR3 in DNA: TGTGCCAGTAGTCACAGGGGGAGCACCTACGAGCAGTACTTC. V and J are TRBV19 and TRBJ2-7; 8 nucleotides agree with TRBD1. The CDR3 loop spans 14 amino acids. CDR1 and CDR2 from the germline V gene are LNHDA and SQIVND (reference sequence). V lost 5 bases and J lost 2; bases outside the gene matches: 5.

There are a few counts of this clone. CDR3: CASSPRLQSGTGSTEAFF. In DNA form, the CDR3 reads TGTGCCAGCTCACCACGGTTACAATCCGGGACAGGCAGCACTGAAGCTTTCTTT. The J gene is TRBJ1-1, the V gene TRBV18; 8 positions agree with TRBD1. Germline values: CDR1 KGHSH, CDR2 LQKENI. The CDR3 consists of 18 residues. With 1 base clipped from V and 4 bases from J, the junction kept 14 bases outside the gene matches.

This clone occurred once. The gene calls are TRBV24-1 and TRBJ1-1, with 10 bases identical to TRBD1. Germline V gene sequence: CDR1 KGHDR, CDR2 SFDVKD. This CDR3 is built from 16 residues. Trimming removed 3 bases from V and 2 bases from J; junction bases left unmatched: 5. CDR3 in DNA: TGTGCCACCAGTGATGAGGGACAGGGGTTTAACACTGAAGCTTTCTTT. Translated, it gives CATSDEGQGFNTEAFF.

The chain is built from TRBV2 and TRBJ1-1, with D maybe TRBD1 (6 bases). This CDR3 is built from 15 residues. Germline V lookup: CDR1 SNHLY, CDR2 FYNNEI. Trimming shortened V by 3 bases and J by 2 bases, and 13 bases separated the two germline ends. CDR3 in DNA: TGTGCCAGCAGTGAGCTCGGGACATCTAACACTGAAGCTTTCTTT. Amino acid sequence: CASSELGTSNTEAFF. The full variable domain, its missing parts supplied by reference TRBV2 and TRBJ1-1, is EPEVTQTPSHQVTQMGQEVILRCVPISNHLYFYWYRQILGQKVEFLVSFYNNEISEKSEIFDDQFSVERPDGSNFTLKIRSTKLEDSAMYFCASSELGTSNTEAFFGQGTRLTVV.

The rearrangement links TRBV25-1 to TRBJ1-4, with D tentatively TRBD1 (5 bases). Germline lookup yields CDR1 MGHDK and CDR2 SYGVNS. The CDR3 covers 17 residues. The V end was cut by 0 bases, the J end by 7 bases, with 18 bases between. CDR3 residues: CASSEYSQGGRGEKLFF. CDR3 coding DNA: TGTGCCAGCAGTGAATATAGTCAGGGTGGACGAGGTGAAAAACTGTTTTTT.

Comment on this clone: Other DNA variants within this sample encode the same CDR3. V is TRBV29-1 and J is TRBJ1-1; TRBD1 is a possible D gene (6 bases). Germline CDR1 SQVTM, CDR2 ANQGSEA. CDR3 size: 12 residues. With 7 bases removed from V and 3 bases from J, the gap between germline ends came to 12 bases. The CDR3 loop reads CSAKGGDTEAFF. CDR3 in DNA: TGCAGCGCTAAAGGGGGGGACACTGAAGCTTTCTTT.

The chain joins TRBV2 to TRBJ2-7; TRBD2 matches at 11 bases. The CDR3 runs 16 residues. The V segment lost 2 bases and the J segment 4 bases; nucleotides outside the gene matches: 7. Germline V lookup: CDR1 SNHLY, CDR2 FYNNEI. The CDR3 sequence: CASSELAGGMVYEQYF. The CDR3 nucleotides are TGTGCCAGCAGTGAACTAGCGGGAGGAATGGTGTACGAGCAGTACTTC.

V and J are TRBV19 and TRBJ1-5, with TRBD1 identical over 7 bases. From germline, CDR1 is LNHDA and CDR2 SQIVND (reference sequence). The CDR3 covers 14 residues. J gave up 0 bases and V 6 bases, and 2 bases lay outside the gene matches. CDR3 sequence: CASSRGYSNQPQHF. CDR3 nucleotide sequence: TGTGCCAGTAGCAGGGGGTATAGCAATCAGCCCCAGCATTTT.

V usage is TRBV9 and J usage is TRBJ1-2; D call uncertain. This CDR3 is built from 15 residues. Germline CDR1 and CDR2: SGDLS and YYNGEE. Trimming stripped 0 bases from V and 4 bases from J, with 13 bases between. CDR3 nucleotide sequence: TGTGCCAGCAGCGTAGACGGCGGATCGATCTATGGCTACACCTTC. Its protein is CASSVDGGSIYGYTF.

V is TRBV14 and J is TRBJ1-2; weak D call: TRBD1 (5 bases). With 0 bases removed from V and 13 bases from J, the gap between germline ends came to 12 bases. The germline V gene encodes CDR1 SGHDN and CDR2 FVKESK. The CDR3 consists of 12 residues. CDR3 loop: CASSQDSRETTF. The DNA of the CDR3 is TGTGCCAGCAGCCAAGATAGCAGGGAAACCACCTTC.

The chain's CDR3 is CASSMGQGTDTQYF. CDR3 sequence (DNA): TGTGCCAGCAGCATGGGACAGGGCACAGATACGCAGTATTTT. The rearrangement links TRBV6-4 to TRBJ2-3, with 8 bases matching TRBD1. V shed 6 bases and J 1 base; nucleotides not matched to a gene: 3. This CDR3 comprises 14 residues. Germline-derived CDR1 and CDR2 are MRHNA and SNTAGT.

The rearrangement uses TRBV5-5 and TRBJ2-5; D is possibly TRBD1 (5 bases). The V end was cut by 0 bases, the J end by 5 bases, with 14 bases between. The CDR3 sequence is 15 residues long. CDR1 is SGHKS and CDR2 is YYEKEE in the germline V gene (reference sequence). The DNA for the CDR3 is TGTGCCAGCAGCTTGGAGTGGCAGGGTCGGGAGACCCAGTACTTC. Encoded protein: CASSLEWQGRETQYF.

This chain links TRBV3-1 (or the pseudogene TRBV3-2) with TRBJ1-2, with D perhaps matching TRBD1 (5 bases). The germline CDR1 and CDR2 sequences are LGHDT and YNNKEL (reference sequence). The V and J ends lost 4 bases and 1 base respectively, with 13 bases between them. The CDR3 runs 15 residues. The CDR3 sequence: CASSRGGALNYGYTF. The CDR3 DNA sequence: TGTGCCAGCAGCCGGGGAGGGGCCCTTAACTATGGCTACACCTTC.

This clone was detected once. The chain is built from TRBV19 and TRBJ1-1; a possible D gene is TRBD1 (5 bases). V gave up 1 base and J gave up 1 base, with 10 bases separating them. Germline V CDR1 and CDR2: LNHDA, SQIVND (reference sequence). CDR3 length equals 15 residues. Here the CDR3 reads CASSIGDLANTEAFF. The CDR3 DNA sequence: TGTGCCAGTAGTATAGGGGACTTAGCGAACACTGAAGCTTTCTTT.

The V call is TRBV5-1, the J call TRBJ2-6; D gene unclear. This CDR3 is built from 16 residues. Germline V gene lookup returns CDR1 SGHRS and CDR2 YFSETQ. The ends were cut back, 2 bases at V and 0 bases at J, with 9 bases in the middle. CDR3 bases: TGCGCCAGCAGCTTCTCTCTTGTCTCTGGGGCCAACGTCCTGACTTTC. It is translated as CASSFSLVSGANVLTF.

The chain combines TRBV18 with TRBJ1-1; D is possibly TRBD1 (5 bases). The CDR3 runs 11 residues. The germline CDR1 and CDR2 sequences are KGHSH and LQKENI. The V end lost 4 bases, the J end lost 8 bases, and 8 bases lay between the germline ends. DNA of the CDR3: TGTGCCAGCTCACGACAGCTGGAAGCTTTCTTT. Translation gives CASSRQLEAFF.

This chain uses TRBV30 with TRBJ2-2; 7 bases agree with TRBD1. J was trimmed by 0 bases and V by 3 bases; bases with no gene match: 4. The CDR3 runs to 15 residues. Germline V gene lookup returns CDR1 GTSNPN and CDR2 SVGIG (reference sequence). The chain's CDR3 is CAWSPGTANTGELFF. CDR3 coding DNA: TGTGCCTGGAGCCCCGGGACAGCGAACACCGGGGAGCTGTTTTTT.

This sequence joins TRBV4-1 and TRBJ2-3; TRBD2 agrees at 12 bases. V lost 3 bases and J lost 4; bases outside the gene matches: 11. In germline, CDR1 is MGHRA, CDR2 YSYEKL. This CDR3 is built from 18 residues. The CDR3 loop reads CASSHPGTSGLGADTQYF. The DNA for the CDR3 is TGCGCCAGCAGCCACCCCGGGACTAGCGGGCTGGGCGCAGATACGCAGTATTTT.

The rearrangement joins TRBV27 to TRBJ1-1; 10 nucleotides agree with TRBD1. The CDR3 is 16 amino acids. Germline V gives CDR1 MNHEY, CDR2 SMNVEV (reference sequence). J gave up 3 bases and V 5 bases, and 9 bases lay outside the gene matches. CDR3 sequence reads: CASSPRFGTGDTEAFF. In DNA, the CDR3 is TGTGCCAGCAGTCCCCGGTTCGGGACAGGGGACACTGAAGCTTTCTTT.

The chain has TRBV19 and TRBJ2-5; D might be TRBD2 (6 bases). CDR3 size: 15 residues. Germline CDR1 LNHDA, CDR2 SQIVND (reference sequence). The germline V and J ends were trimmed by 5 bases and 5 bases, with 18 bases remaining between them. The CDR3 is CASSPPGGPRETQYF. The CDR3 DNA reads TGTGCCAGTAGTCCCCCCGGAGGGCCTCGGGAGACCCAGTACTTC.

This chain uses TRBV7-9 with TRBJ1-4; D is unclear. V shed 4 bases and J shed 3 bases, with 9 bases lying between them. The CDR3 spans 14 residues. Germline values: CDR1 SEHNR, CDR2 FQNEAQ (reference sequence). CDR3 sequence reads: CASSSVTPNEKLFF. DNA of the CDR3: TGTGCCAGCAGCTCGGTAACTCCTAATGAAAAACTGTTTTTT.

The CDR3 reads CASSPGTIAPNEQYF. Written as DNA, the CDR3 is TGTGCCAGCAGTCCCGGGACTATCGCCCCCAACGAGCAGTACTTC. This chain joins TRBV27 and TRBJ2-7, with 7 bases lining up with TRBD2. The CDR3 totals 15 residues. The germline V gene has CDR1 MNHEY and CDR2 SMNVEV (reference sequence). V lost 5 bases, J lost 5 bases, and 12 bases stayed unmatched.

The V and J genes are TRBV5-1 and TRBJ2-2; 8 bases agree with TRBD2. The CDR3 sequence is 15 residues long. Germline loops: CDR1 SGHRS, CDR2 YFSETQ. Trimming removed 0 bases from V and 4 bases from J; junction bases left unmatched: 2. The CDR3 protein is CASSLEAGATGELFF. DNA for the CDR3: TGCGCCAGCAGCTTGGAAGCGGGGGCCACCGGGGAGCTGTTTTTT.

The chain recombines TRBV7-2 with TRBJ1-6, with 7 bases identical to TRBD1. The germline gives CDR1 SGHTA, CDR2 FQGNSA. The trim removed 4 bases at V and 10 bases at J, leaving 13 bases unmatched. The CDR3 sequence is 16 residues long. The CDR3 region has the DNA TGTGCCAGCAGCTCCCCCCCAGGCCCAGGGGGATCACCCCTCCACTTT. Protein sequence: CASSSPPGPGGSPLHF.

The chain links TRBV18 to TRBJ2-5; 10 bases map to TRBD2. J was trimmed by 4 bases and V by 2 bases; bases with no gene match: 10. The CDR3 consists of 17 residues. From germline, CDR1 is KGHSH and CDR2 LQKENI. The CDR3 DNA reads TGTGCCAGCTCACCAAATTCAATAGCGGGGGGCGGAGAGACCCAGTACTTC. Its translation is CASSPNSIAGGGETQYF.

This chain links TRBV19 with TRBJ2-7; D is perhaps TRBD1 (5 bases). Germline values: CDR1 LNHDA, CDR2 SQIVND (reference sequence). The V gene lost 5 bases and the J gene lost 1 base, with 15 bases spanning the gap. The CDR3 is 15 residues long. CDR3 nucleotides: TGTGCCAGTAGTCCCCGGCAGGGCGCATCCTACGAGCAGTACTTC. The encoded protein is CASSPRQGASYEQYF.

V usage is TRBV5-1 and J usage is TRBJ2-1; perhaps TRBD2 as D (7 bases). V dropped 1 base and J dropped 8 bases, with 16 bases sitting between them. Germline CDR1 and CDR2: SGHRS and YFSETQ. The CDR3 runs 15 residues. Written as DNA, the CDR3 is TGCGCCAGCAGCTTGTTGAGGGGGGGCACCTATGAGCAGTTCTTC. This sequence encodes CASSLLRGGTYEQFF.

This clone was counted between two and nine times. The chain links TRBV5-4 to TRBJ1-1; 8 nucleotides align to TRBD1. CDR1 is SGHNT, CDR2 YYREEE, per germline (reference sequence). Trimming removed 6 bases from V and 6 bases from J; junction bases left unmatched: 10. This CDR3 has 14 residues. CDR3 DNA: TGTGCCAGCACCCTGGACAGGGCGATATCTGAAGCTTTCTTT. This translates into CASTLDRAISEAFF.